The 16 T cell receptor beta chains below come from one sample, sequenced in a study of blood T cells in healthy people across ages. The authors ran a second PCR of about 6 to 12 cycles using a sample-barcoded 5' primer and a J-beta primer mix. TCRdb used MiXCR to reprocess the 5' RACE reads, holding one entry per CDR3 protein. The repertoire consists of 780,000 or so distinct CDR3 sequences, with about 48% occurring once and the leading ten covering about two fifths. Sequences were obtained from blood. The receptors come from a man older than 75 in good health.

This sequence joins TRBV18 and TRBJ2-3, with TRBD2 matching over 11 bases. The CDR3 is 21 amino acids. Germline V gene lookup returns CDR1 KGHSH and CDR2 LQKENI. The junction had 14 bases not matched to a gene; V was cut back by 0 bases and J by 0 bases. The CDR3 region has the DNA TGTGCCAGCTCACCACCGCGTTCAACTAGCGGGAGAACGCCTAGCACAGATACGCAGTATTTT. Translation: CASSPPRSTSGRTPSTDTQYF.

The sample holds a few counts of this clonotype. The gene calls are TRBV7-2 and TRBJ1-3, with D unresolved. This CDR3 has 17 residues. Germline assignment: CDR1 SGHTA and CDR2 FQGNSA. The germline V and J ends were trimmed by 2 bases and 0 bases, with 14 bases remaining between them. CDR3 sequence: CTSSLLSPGLSGNTIYF. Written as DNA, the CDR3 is TGTACCAGCAGCTTATTATCGCCGGGCCTCTCTGGAAACACCATATATTTT.

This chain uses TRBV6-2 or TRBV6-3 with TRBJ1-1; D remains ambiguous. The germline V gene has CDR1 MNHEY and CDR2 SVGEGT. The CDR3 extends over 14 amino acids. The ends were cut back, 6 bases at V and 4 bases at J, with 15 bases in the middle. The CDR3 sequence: CASRAPALGTEAFF. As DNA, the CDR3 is TGTGCCAGCAGGGCCCCGGCTTTGGGCACTGAAGCTTTCTTT.

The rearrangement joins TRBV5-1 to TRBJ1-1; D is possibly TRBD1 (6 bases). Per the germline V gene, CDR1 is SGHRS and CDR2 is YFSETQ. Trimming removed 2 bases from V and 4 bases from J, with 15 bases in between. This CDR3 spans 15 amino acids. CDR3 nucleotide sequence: TGCGCCAGCAGCTTTTCCGGGGGCCAATTCACTGAAGCTTTCTTT. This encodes CASSFSGGQFTEAFF.

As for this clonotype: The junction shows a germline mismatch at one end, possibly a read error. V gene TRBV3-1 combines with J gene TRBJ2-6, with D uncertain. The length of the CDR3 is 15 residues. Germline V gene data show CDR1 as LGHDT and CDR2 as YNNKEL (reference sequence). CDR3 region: CASSLFPGGTNVLTF. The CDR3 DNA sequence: TGTGCCAGCAGCCTTTTCCCTGGTGGGACCAACGTCCTGACTTTC. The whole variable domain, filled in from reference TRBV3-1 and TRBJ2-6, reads DTAVSQTPKYLVTQMGNDKSIKCEQNLGHDTMYWYKQDSKKFLKIMFSYNNKELIINETVPNRFSPKSPDKAHLNLHINSLELGDSAVYFCASSLFPGGTNVLTFGAGSRLTVL.

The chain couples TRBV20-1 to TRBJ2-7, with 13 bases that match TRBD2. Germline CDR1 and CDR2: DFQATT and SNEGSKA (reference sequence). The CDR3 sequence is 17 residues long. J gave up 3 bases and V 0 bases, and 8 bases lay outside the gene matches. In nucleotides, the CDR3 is TGCAGTGCTAGAGATAGCACTAGCGGGAGGGCCTACTACGAGCAGTACTTC. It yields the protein CSARDSTSGRAYYEQYF.

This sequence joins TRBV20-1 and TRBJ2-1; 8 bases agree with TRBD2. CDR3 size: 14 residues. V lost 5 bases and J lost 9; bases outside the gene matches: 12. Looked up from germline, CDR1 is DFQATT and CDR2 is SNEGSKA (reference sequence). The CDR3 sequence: CSAVGLVGGFEQFF. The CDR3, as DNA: TGCAGTGCTGTGGGACTAGTGGGAGGGTTTGAGCAGTTCTTC.

CDR3 nucleotide sequence: TGCAGTGCTAGTAGGCTTCTAGCCTGGGATGAGCAGTTCTTC. It codes for CSASRLLAWDEQFF. The V call is TRBV20-1, the J call TRBJ2-1; possibly TRBD2 for D (5 bases). Trimming removed 3 bases at V and 8 bases at J, with 17 bases between. Germline loops: CDR1 DFQATT, CDR2 SNEGSKA (reference sequence). The CDR3 runs 14 residues.

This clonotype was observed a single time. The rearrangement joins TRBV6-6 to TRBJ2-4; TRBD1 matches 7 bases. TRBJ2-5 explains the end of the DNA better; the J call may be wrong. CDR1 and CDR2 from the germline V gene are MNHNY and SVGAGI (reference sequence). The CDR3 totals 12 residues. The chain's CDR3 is CASGDSRETQYF. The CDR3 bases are TGTGCCAGCGGGGACAGCCGAGAGACCCAGTACTTC.

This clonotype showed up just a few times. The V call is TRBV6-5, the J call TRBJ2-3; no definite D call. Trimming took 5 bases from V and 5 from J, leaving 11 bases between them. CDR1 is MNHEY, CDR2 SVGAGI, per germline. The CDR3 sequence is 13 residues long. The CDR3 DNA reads TGTGCCAGCAGTCGGACCGGCGGAGATACGCAGTATTTT. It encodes CASSRTGGDTQYF.

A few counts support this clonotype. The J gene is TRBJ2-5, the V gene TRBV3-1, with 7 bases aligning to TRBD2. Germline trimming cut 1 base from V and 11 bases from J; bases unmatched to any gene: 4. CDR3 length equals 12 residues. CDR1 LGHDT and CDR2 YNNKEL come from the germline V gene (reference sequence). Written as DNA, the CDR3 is TGTGCCAGCAGCCAAGGGGAGGGAGAGCAGTACTTC. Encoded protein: CASSQGEGEQYF.

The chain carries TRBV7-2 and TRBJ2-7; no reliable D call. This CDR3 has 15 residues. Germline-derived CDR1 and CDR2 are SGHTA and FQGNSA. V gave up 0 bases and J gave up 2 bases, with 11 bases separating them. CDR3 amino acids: CASSLALLGPYEQYF. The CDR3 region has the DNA TGTGCCAGCAGCTTAGCGTTGTTAGGGCCCTACGAGCAGTACTTC.

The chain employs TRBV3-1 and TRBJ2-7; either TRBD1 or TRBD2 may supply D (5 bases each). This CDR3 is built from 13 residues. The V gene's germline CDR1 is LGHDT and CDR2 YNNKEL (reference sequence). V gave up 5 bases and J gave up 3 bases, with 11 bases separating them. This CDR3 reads CASSEPGLYEQYF. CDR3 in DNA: TGTGCCAGCAGCGAACCGGGGCTCTACGAGCAGTACTTC.

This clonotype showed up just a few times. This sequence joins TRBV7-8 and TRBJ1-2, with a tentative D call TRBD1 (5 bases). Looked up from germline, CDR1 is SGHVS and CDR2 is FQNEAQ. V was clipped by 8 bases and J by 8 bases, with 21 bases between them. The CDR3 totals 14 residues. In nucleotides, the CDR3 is TGTGCCAGCGGCAGAGCCGGGGCAGCGTCGGGCTACACCTTC. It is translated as CASGRAGAASGYTF.

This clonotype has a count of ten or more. The CDR3 DNA sequence: TGCAGCGTTCGACAGGGGTACAATGAGCAGTTCTTC. As protein: CSVRQGYNEQFF. This chain links TRBV29-1 with TRBJ2-1; the match to TRBD1 covers 8 bases. The V gene's germline CDR1 is SQVTM and CDR2 ANQGSEA. The CDR3 has 12 residues. Germline trimming cut 5 bases from V and 4 bases from J; bases unmatched to any gene: 1.

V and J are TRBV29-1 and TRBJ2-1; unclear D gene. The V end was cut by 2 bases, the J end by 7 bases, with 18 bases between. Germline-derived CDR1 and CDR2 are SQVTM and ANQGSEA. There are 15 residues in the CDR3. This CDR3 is CSVEPNIPPENEQFF. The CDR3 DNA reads TGCAGCGTTGAACCAAACATACCCCCAGAAAATGAGCAGTTCTTC.